This TCR beta chain was observed in a study of T cells after yellow fever vaccination (dated by TCRdb to the late 2010s). Study-wide context: Libraries from fractions with low cell numbers were prepared with the SMART-Seq v4 Ultra Low Input RNA kit. To follow T-cell clones before and after primary and booster YFV17D yellow fever vaccination, bulk TCR alpha and beta repertoires were sequenced over time. Two healthy male donors, one aged 18 to 30 and one aged 30 to 40 years, were included in the cohort. Blood was drawn at multiple timepoints before and after primary and secondary immunization, with bulk PBMC replicates and cell subsets isolated.

Sample treatment or condition, as interpreted from the label and publication: live attenuated yellow fever vaccine strain. PBMCs were isolated from peripheral blood using a standard Ficoll-Paque protocol. Epitope-specific CD8 T cells were sorted using a dextramer loaded with the yellow fever NS4B epitope peptide, with anti-CD3 and anti-CD8 staining. TriZol was used to extract RNA from bulk PBMCs, CD4 and CD8 fractions, and dextramer-positive and dextramer-negative fractions. Synthesis of TCR cDNA relied on 5'RACE template switching, a step that introduced a universal primer site along with unique molecular identifiers. cDNA synthesis was primed from both the TCR alpha and TCR beta constant segments. Library amplification used two PCR steps, and the second PCR step added sample barcodes and sequencing adapters. Sequencing of libraries was performed on Illumina HiSeq 2500 (2x100 bp) or NovaSeq (2x150 bp). For the original study's pipeline: MIGEC was used to demultiplex reads and collapse the reads into UMI consensus sequences, and MiXCR was used for V(D)J alignment. Vaccine-responding clonotypes were defined with edgeR using replicate PBMC samples, requiring FDR below 0.01 and a log2 fold change above 5 up to day 15. Each bulk clonotype was labeled CD4 or CD8 based on which sequenced repertoire, CD4 or CD8, contained the clonotype at higher abundance. Clonotypes enriched at least 10-fold in dextramer-positive versus dextramer-negative fractions were classed as NS4B-specific, and CD4-biased clonotypes were left out. The public sequencing data were trimmed at Q25 with fastp and processed into clonotypes with MiXCR by TCRdb, which kept only in-frame beta chains. Rows are combined by CDR3 protein, so each entry shows the most common genes and DNA. Here the V and J calls rest on TCRdb's processing, not on the authors' analysis. The sample has 65,000 to 90,000 distinct CDR3 sequences on record, 13% of them singletons. The ten biggest clones cover under 30% of the sample.

Only a few counts were recorded for this clonotype. Per-base quality was not reported, and no clone a single base away is much larger than it. Spanning cysteine to phenylalanine, the CDR3 consists of 16 amino acids. Here the CDR3 DNA is all that survives: 48 bases in frame from base 1. The germline V gene sets CDR1 to KGHDR and CDR2 to SFDVKD. V is cut by 0 bases and J by 6 bases, and the space between the germline ends is 14 bases. Overall study results and their limits: Computational filtering was required because FACS-sorted repertoires could contain abundant contaminating clonotypes from the bulk population. After the booster, most clones that had expanded after primary vaccination were detected again (almost 97% of CD4 and 88% of CD8), suggesting broad maintenance of memory. The secondary T-cell response was weaker than the primary response but faster, peaking on day 5 instead of day 15. A small share of clonotypes occurred in both CD4 and CD8 compartments, likely arising from convergent recombination. Because the study included only a couple of donors, the extent to which the findings can be generalized is limited.

Sequenced material: CD8+ T cells not binding an NS4B(214-222) dextramer, sorted from PBMCs, taken less than 25 days after the first yellow fever vaccination. The cell subset or site label, read with the paper, signifies: NS4B epitope dextramer-negative CD8 T cells. The TCR comes from a man between 18 and 29 years old who received the YFV17D yellow fever vaccine. The chain couples TRBV24-1 to TRBJ2-1; no confident D gene assignment can be made. CDR3 protein: CATSDLYYGRGNEQFF. Read as DNA, the sequence is TGTGCCACCAGTGATTTGTATTACGGAAGAGGCAATGAGCAGTTCTTC.